This passage covers 24 T cell receptor beta chains from one sample sequenced in a study of tumor-infiltrating T cells and Merkel cell polyomavirus. Looking at the study overall: The T cells studied were KLL-specific CD8+ cells against Merkel polyomavirus.

Immunohistochemistry showed robust Merkel cell polyomavirus Large T antigen staining in every patient's tumor. This table comes from immunoSEQ multiplex PCR, and its TCRdb copy is limited to in-frame clones, with some not included. Of about 25,000 clones in the sample, about 85% were seen once. The sample taken for sequencing was lymph node tissue. All receptors come from a man aged 45 to 65 with Merkel cell carcinoma.

J is TRBJ1-3 and V is TRBV7-2; possibly TRBD1 for D (5 bases). V was cut by 3 bases and J by 4 bases, with 10 bases left in between. This CDR3 is built from 14 residues. Germline loops: CDR1 SGHTA, CDR2 FQGNSA. DNA of the CDR3: TGTGCCAGCAGCTTGGGAGGGGACGGAAACACCATATATTTT. As protein: CASSLGGDGNTIYF.

The CDR3 is CASSPQSSGYEQYF. CDR3 DNA: TGTGCCAGCTCACCACAATCTAGCGGATACGAGCAGTACTTC. The V and J genes are TRBV18 and TRBJ2-7, with 7 bases that match TRBD2. The germline V gene encodes CDR1 KGHSH and CDR2 LQKENI. Unmatched junction bases numbered 4, after V lost 1 base and J lost 4 bases. The CDR3 runs to 14 residues.

There are a few counts of this clone. The rearrangement joins TRBV6-5 to TRBJ1-6, with TRBD1 identical over 8 bases. With V trimmed by 6 bases and J by 6 bases, 4 bases remained unmatched. The CDR3 is 14 amino acids. CDR1 and CDR2 (germline): MNHEY, SVGAGI. The DNA of the CDR3 is TGTGCCAGCAGCCCCGACAGGGGTAATTCACCCCTCCACTTT. Translating it yields CASSPDRGNSPLHF.

This sequence joins TRBV7-3 and TRBJ2-1; 9 bases map to TRBD2. Germline loops: CDR1 SGHTA, CDR2 FQGTGA. With 1 base clipped from V and 9 bases from J, the junction kept 4 bases outside the gene matches. The CDR3 is 14 residues long. The CDR3 DNA is TGTGCCAGCAGCTTAAACGCGGGAGGGTTTGAGCAGTTCTTC. It yields the protein CASSLNAGGFEQFF.

The J gene is TRBJ1-4, the V gene TRBV7-2, with a tentative D call TRBD1 (6 bases). V was trimmed by 5 bases and J by 7 bases, leaving 20 bases between them. The CDR3 spans 16 residues. Germline V gene lookup returns CDR1 SGHTA and CDR2 FQGNSA. The CDR3 protein is CASSPQPGGAGEKLFF. Here the CDR3 DNA reads TGTGCCAGCAGCCCCCAGCCCGGGGGGGCTGGTGAAAAACTGTTTTTT.

The chain recombines TRBV10-2 with TRBJ2-2; TRBD2 matches 10 bases. CDR1 and CDR2 (germline): WSHSY, SAAADI. This CDR3 is built from 15 residues. Germline trimming cut 7 bases from V and 1 base from J; bases unmatched to any gene: 3. The CDR3 reads CASNLAGVNTGELFF. The CDR3 DNA reads TGCGCCAGCAACCTAGCGGGGGTGAACACCGGGGAGCTGTTTTTT.

The rearrangement joins TRBV7-2 to TRBJ2-7, with 8 bases aligning to TRBD2. Trimming took 5 bases from V and 1 from J; bases not matched to a gene: 4. Germline-derived CDR1 and CDR2 are SGHTA and FQGNSA. The CDR3 length is 14 residues. The CDR3 DNA is TGTGCCAGCAGCAAGACTAGCGTATCCTACGAGCAGTACTTC. Amino acids: CASSKTSVSYEQYF.

The chain carries TRBV18 and TRBJ2-5; 9 bases align to TRBD2. With V trimmed by 3 bases and J by 5 bases, 7 bases remained unmatched. This CDR3 region has 15 residues. Germline V gives CDR1 KGHSH, CDR2 LQKENI. CDR3 DNA sequence: TGTGCCAGCTCACCCTTAGCGGGGGAACTGGAGACCCAGTACTTC. Its protein product is CASSPLAGELETQYF.

Only a few counts were recorded for this clone. This chain joins TRBV29-1 and TRBJ1-1; 8 nucleotides line up with TRBD1. Germline assignment: CDR1 SQVTM and CDR2 ANQGSEA. With 4 bases clipped from V and 4 bases from J, the junction kept 5 bases outside the gene matches. The CDR3 length is 13 residues. The CDR3 protein is CSVGTGFGTEAFF. In DNA form, the CDR3 reads TGCAGCGTTGGGACAGGGTTCGGCACTGAAGCTTTCTTT.

This clone was seen once. V and J are TRBV7-6 and TRBJ1-5; D is ambiguous. V dropped 4 bases and J dropped 11 bases, with 9 bases sitting between them. The CDR3 loop spans 11 amino acids. Germline loops: CDR1 SGHVS, CDR2 FNYEAQ. For the CDR3, the DNA is TGTGCCAGCAGCTCGTTTCCAGCCCAGCATTTT. Residues: CASSSFPAQHF.

The chain couples TRBV28 to TRBJ2-4, with 12 bases aligning to TRBD2. V was clipped by 6 bases and J by 15 bases; unmatched bases: 15. Germline V CDR1 and CDR2: MDHEN, SYDVKM. This CDR3 spans 15 amino acids. CDR3 in amino acids: CASREKTSGGHRRYF. CDR3 bases: TGTGCCAGCAGGGAAAAGACTAGCGGGGGCCACCGCAGGTACTTC.

The genes are TRBV14 and TRBJ2-1; 9 positions agree with TRBD2. The CDR3 has 17 amino acids. Germline V gene lookup returns CDR1 SGHDN and CDR2 FVKESK. With 0 bases clipped from V and 4 bases from J, the junction kept 7 bases outside the gene matches. The CDR3 spells CASSQELEAGGYNEQFF. The CDR3 nucleotides read TGTGCCAGCAGCCAAGAATTGGAAGCGGGAGGTTACAATGAGCAGTTCTTC.

This sequence joins TRBV5-8 and TRBJ2-1; D possibly corresponds to TRBD2 (6 bases). Looked up from germline, CDR1 is SGHTS and CDR2 is YDEGEE. The CDR3 sequence is 14 residues long. V was cut by 3 bases and J by 4 bases, with 11 bases left in between. The CDR3 region is CASSSFGGYNEQFF. In DNA, the CDR3 is TGTGCCAGCAGCTCGTTTGGGGGGTACAATGAGCAGTTCTTC.

This chain uses TRBV5-6 with TRBJ1-2, with 8 bases that match TRBD1. The CDR3 extends over 14 amino acids. Germline V gene lookup returns CDR1 SGHDT and CDR2 YYEEEE. The J segment lost 7 bases and the V segment lost 6 bases, leaving 11 bases of the junction unmatched. CDR3 sequence reads: CASTPLDREFGYTF. The DNA for the CDR3 is TGTGCCAGCACCCCCCTGGACAGGGAATTTGGCTACACCTTC.

The chain combines TRBV19 with TRBJ2-7, with 11 bases matching TRBD2. The junction had 7 bases not matched to a gene; V was cut back by 5 bases and J by 4 bases. The CDR3 spans 15 residues. Germline CDR1 and CDR2: LNHDA and SQIVND (reference sequence). CDR3: CASSLPGLAEYEQYF. In DNA form, the CDR3 reads TGTGCCAGTAGTCTGCCGGGACTAGCGGAATACGAGCAGTACTTC.

The CDR3: CASSLPARFSNQPQHF. The CDR3 DNA reads as TGTGCCAGCAGCTTACCAGCGCGGTTTAGCAATCAGCCCCAGCATTTT. J is TRBJ1-5 and V is TRBV7-8, with no clear D. The CDR3 is 16 amino acids. The germline V and J ends were trimmed by 2 bases and 0 bases, with 11 bases remaining between them. From germline, CDR1 is SGHVS and CDR2 FQNEAQ. Drawing the rest from reference TRBV7-8 and TRBJ1-5, the complete variable domain is GAGVSQSPRYKVAKRGQDVALRCDPISGHVSLFWYQQALGQGPEFLTYFQNEAQLDKSGLPSDRFFAERPEGSVSTLKIQRTQQEDSAVYLCASSLPARFSNQPQHFGDGTRLSIL.

The chain recombines TRBV5-4 with TRBJ2-1; 11 bases map to TRBD2. The CDR3 is 15 residues long. Germline loops: CDR1 SGHNT, CDR2 YYREEE (reference sequence). V was clipped by 5 bases and J by 3 bases; unmatched bases: 4. Here the CDR3 reads CASRPTSGSYNEQFF. The CDR3 nucleotides read TGTGCCAGCAGGCCAACTAGCGGGAGCTACAATGAGCAGTTCTTC.

This clone occurred a few times. The V call is TRBV5-6, the J call TRBJ2-7; 9 bases align to TRBD2. Germline V lookup: CDR1 SGHDT, CDR2 YYEEEE. This CDR3 is 13 amino acids long. The junction had 3 bases not matched to a gene; V was cut back by 5 bases and J by 3 bases. The CDR3 DNA reads as TGTGCCAGCAGACTAGCGGGTAACTACGAGCAGTACTTC. Translation: CASRLAGNYEQYF.

V is TRBV6-6 and J is TRBJ1-1, with 9 bases aligning to TRBD1. This CDR3 is built from 15 residues. The V segment lost 6 bases and the J segment 0 bases; nucleotides outside the gene matches: 5. Germline assignment: CDR1 MNHNY and CDR2 SVGAGI (reference sequence). This CDR3 is CASSDRGLMNTEAFF. CDR3 in DNA: TGTGCCAGCAGCGACAGGGGGTTGATGAACACTGAAGCTTTCTTT.

The chain has TRBV2 and TRBJ2-7; D is possibly TRBD1 (5 bases). Germline values: CDR1 SNHLY, CDR2 FYNNEI. This CDR3 spans 15 amino acids. V lost 7 bases, J lost 1 base, and 17 bases lay in between. CDR3 protein: CASTGRWGDSYEQYF. CDR3 bases: TGTGCCAGCACCGGAAGGTGGGGCGATTCCTACGAGCAGTACTTC.

Only one count was recorded for this clone. The chain couples TRBV6-5 to TRBJ2-1, with 12 bases matching TRBD1. Per germline, CDR1 MNHEY and CDR2 SVGAGI. The CDR3 length is 16 residues. V lost 4 bases to trimming and J lost 4 bases; unmatched junction nucleotides: 5. CDR3 sequence reads: CASSLAGQGAYNEQFF. CDR3 in DNA: TGTGCCAGCAGTTTGGCGGGACAGGGGGCTTACAATGAGCAGTTCTTC.

A few counts support this clone. This rearrangement joins TRBV2 to TRBJ1-2, with no clear D. The CDR3 runs to 11 residues. In germline, CDR1 is SNHLY, CDR2 FYNNEI. The V and J ends lost 3 bases and 12 bases respectively, with 11 bases between them. The DNA of the CDR3 is TGTGCCAGCAGTGATGGCCAGTTGGACACCTTC. Translation gives CASSDGQLDTF.

The chain carries TRBV20-1 and TRBJ2-5, with D possibly being TRBD1 (5 bases). Germline CDR1 and CDR2: DFQATT and SNEGSKA (reference sequence). V shed 5 bases and J shed 5 bases, with 9 bases lying between them. This CDR3 spans 11 amino acids. This chain's CDR3 is CSASAGETQYF. The CDR3 bases are TGCAGTGCTTCTGCAGGGGAGACCCAGTACTTC.

This chain joins TRBV7-3 and TRBJ1-1; no definite D call. The CDR3 has 14 residues. Germline V gene lookup returns CDR1 SGHTA and CDR2 FQGTGA. V lost 4 bases to trimming and J lost 1 base, with 10 bases between them. CDR3 nucleotide sequence: TGTGCCAGCAGCTCAGGTCCGGCGAACACTGAAGCTTTCTTT. It yields the protein CASSSGPANTEAFF.